Sequencing of this T cell receptor beta chain was carried out in a study of control samples from healthy donors and cancer patients. TCRdb keeps only in-frame clones here, not all; method: immunoSEQ multiplex PCR. Counted here are about 77,000 clones, approximately 92% occurring once; the ten biggest clones make up 5.8%. V lost 1 base, J lost 1 base, and 11 bases lay in between. The CDR3 consists of 16 residues. Germline assignment: CDR1 SEHNR and CDR2 FQNEAQ (reference sequence). Sequenced sample: blood. The clonotype originates from a woman between 55 and 75 years old in good health. The rearrangement joins TRBV7-9 to TRBJ1-5, with unresolved D. CDR3 sequence: CASSLVAGYSNQPQHF. As DNA, the CDR3 is TGTGCCAGCAGCTTAGTGGCGGGCTACAGCAATCAGCCCCAGCATTTT.